Only one count was recorded for the clone carrying this T cell receptor (beta chain). Antigen unknown. These data originate in a study of T cell responses to AZD1222 COVID-19 vaccine. Study-wide context: Pooling covered second doses at about 4 or about 12 weeks.

TCRdb's table, derived via immunoSEQ multiplex PCR, lists solely in-frame clones and lacks some. The top ten clones hold around 14% of a sample with about 120,000 clones, about nine tenths of them seen once. CDR3 length: 14 residues. V lost 4 bases and J 5 bases, leaving 15 bases between the germline ends. Per germline, CDR1 SGHRS and CDR2 YFSETQ. General study points: AZD1222 recipients seropositive at baseline numbered only six or seven. The sample set comprised mostly white British donors with more females, and clonal diversity was possibly underestimated.

This TCR was sampled from an adult in good health. The V gene is TRBV5-1, the J gene TRBJ2-5; D assignment may be TRBD1 or TRBD2 (5 bases each). The sequenced sample was peripheral blood, obtained on day 0 of AZD1222 vaccination. DNA of the CDR3: TGCGCCAGCAGCACCGGGACCGCGAGGGAGACCCAGTACTTC. This codes for CASSTGTARETQYF.